A single sample gave rise to the 26 T cell receptor beta chains below, sequenced in a study of technical replicates of blood from a few donors. Measured with immunoSEQ multiplex PCR; TCRdb has only the in-frame clones, and not every one. The sample yields 70,000 to 95,000 clones, approximately 96% seen once. The sample comprised T cells isolated from PBMCs. Source of these receptors: a human donor in good health.

This rearrangement joins TRBV18 to TRBJ1-2, with D perhaps matching TRBD1 (5 bases). The CDR3 contains 13 residues. V lost 0 bases, J lost 5 bases, and 7 bases lay in between. Germline V gives CDR1 KGHSH, CDR2 LQKENI. The CDR3 protein is CASSPPGPYGYTF. The CDR3 DNA reads as TGTGCCAGCTCACCACCGGGGCCGTATGGCTACACCTTC.

The chain recombines TRBV7-9 with TRBJ2-2; 12 bases align to TRBD2. Germline V gives CDR1 SEHNR, CDR2 FQNEAQ (reference sequence). CDR3 length: 15 residues. Trimming at V came to 3 bases and at J to 6 bases, leaving 2 bases not matched to a gene. The CDR3 nucleotides read TGTGCCAGCAGCTTGACTAGCGGGAGCCCCGGGGAGCTGTTTTTT. Translating it yields CASSLTSGSPGELFF.

To note about this clone: Distinct nucleotide sequences in the sample also encode this CDR3. This sequence joins TRBV7-6 and TRBJ2-5, with D unclear. V dropped 5 bases and J dropped 5 bases, with 6 bases sitting between them. Looked up from germline, CDR1 is SGHVS and CDR2 is FNYEAQ. The CDR3 is 11 amino acids. CDR3 residues: CASSPSETQYF. CDR3 DNA sequence: TGTGCCAGCAGCCCCTCCGAGACCCAGTACTTC.

The rearrangement joins TRBV18 to TRBJ1-1; D unresolved. CDR1 is KGHSH, CDR2 LQKENI, per germline. The CDR3 is 15 residues long. The ends were cut back, 1 base at V and 0 bases at J, with 9 bases in the middle. Here the CDR3 DNA reads TGTGCCAGCTCACCACTTCCGGGTTTGAACACTGAAGCTTTCTTT. It translates to CASSPLPGLNTEAFF. Supplemented by reference TRBV18 and TRBJ1-1, the full variable domain reads NAGVMQNPRHLVRRRGQEARLRCSPMKGHSHVYWYRQLPEEGLKFMVYLQKENIIDESGMPKERFSAEFPKEGPSILRIQQVVRGDSAAYFCASSPLPGLNTEAFFGQGTRLTVV.

Concerning this clone itself: Distinct nucleotide sequences in the sample also encode this CDR3. The chain carries TRBV7-3 and TRBJ1-1, with TRBD1 identical over 7 bases. Germline CDR1 and CDR2: SGHTA and FQGTGA. The V and J ends lost 5 bases and 1 base, in that order; junction bases with no gene match: 1. CDR3 length equals 13 residues. CDR3: CASSRDRNTEAFF. In DNA, the CDR3 is TGTGCCAGCAGCAGGGACAGGAACACTGAAGCTTTCTTT.

The chain carries TRBV10-2 and TRBJ1-1; D ambiguous. Germline CDR1 is WSHSY and CDR2 is SAAADI. Trimming took 4 bases from V and 3 from J, leaving 12 bases between them. The CDR3 runs 14 residues. This chain's CDR3 is CASSVTTAYTEAFF. The CDR3 bases are TGCGCCAGCAGTGTAACAACAGCTTACACTGAAGCTTTCTTT.

V usage is TRBV2 and J usage is TRBJ2-7, with D maybe TRBD2 (5 bases). CDR3 length: 14 amino acids. Germline loops: CDR1 SNHLY, CDR2 FYNNEI. Trimming took off 3 bases at V and 5 bases at J, with 14 bases between the two ends. The CDR3 reads CASSEKRIIDEQYF. CDR3 nucleotides: TGTGCCAGCAGTGAGAAGCGGATCATCGACGAGCAGTACTTC.

The chain has TRBV2 and TRBJ2-5; 14 bases are shared with TRBD2. Trimming at V came to 11 bases and at J to 2 bases, leaving 10 bases not matched to a gene. CDR1 is SNHLY and CDR2 is FYNNEI in the germline V gene. The CDR3 is 16 residues long. The CDR3 region is CAGSRGLAGVQETQYF. CDR3 DNA: TGTGCCGGCTCTAGGGGACTAGCGGGAGTTCAAGAGACCCAGTACTTC.

The chain uses TRBV9 and TRBJ2-6, with D perhaps TRBD2 (5 bases). Trimming stripped 4 bases from V and 0 bases from J, with 14 bases between. This CDR3 comprises 17 residues. Germline CDR1 reads SGDLS; CDR2 reads YYNGEE. CDR3 protein: CASSPLPRDSGANVLTF. The CDR3 nucleotides are TGTGCCAGCAGCCCTCTGCCCCGGGACTCTGGGGCCAACGTCCTGACTTTC.

The V and J genes are TRBV19 and TRBJ2-7; 7 bases are shared with TRBD2. This CDR3 region has 12 residues. J lost 6 bases, V lost 4 bases, and 3 bases had no gene match. Germline V lookup: CDR1 LNHDA, CDR2 SQIVND (reference sequence). For the CDR3, the DNA is TGTGCCAGTAGTAAGACTAGCTTCGAGCAGTACTTC. Its protein is CASSKTSFEQYF.

The V gene is TRBV6-5, the J gene TRBJ2-7, with 8 bases identical to TRBD1. The CDR3 has 13 residues. Trimming at V came to 4 bases and at J to 4 bases, leaving 3 bases not matched to a gene. CDR1 MNHEY and CDR2 SVGAGI come from the germline V gene. The CDR3 here is CASSSRGLYEQYF. As DNA, the CDR3 is TGTGCCAGCAGTTCCAGGGGGCTTTACGAGCAGTACTTC.

The rearrangement uses TRBV25-1 and TRBJ2-7; a weak D match, TRBD2 (5 bases). Trimming removed 2 bases from V and 6 bases from J, with 11 bases in between. The CDR3 spans 13 residues. Looked up from germline, CDR1 is MGHDK and CDR2 is SYGVNS. The CDR3 DNA sequence: TGTGCCAGCAGTGAACTCGCGACTACCGAGCAGTACTTC. Its protein is CASSELATTEQYF.

The gene calls are TRBV7-6 and TRBJ2-3; TRBD1 agrees at 8 bases. Trimming removed 4 bases from V and 2 bases from J; junction bases left unmatched: 8. CDR1 is SGHVS and CDR2 is FNYEAQ in the germline V gene. CDR3 length equals 16 residues. The CDR3 DNA reads TGTGCCAGCAGCTCCACGACAGGGGCCCTCACAGATACGCAGTATTTT. This codes for CASSSTTGALTDTQYF.

The rearrangement joins TRBV25-1 to TRBJ2-5; D remains unclear. TRBJ2-7 matches the DNA end more closely, so the J call is doubtful. Germline values: CDR1 MGHDK, CDR2 SYGVNS. CDR3 length equals 12 residues. CDR3 coding DNA: TGTGCCAGCAGTGCCGACTTCTACGAGCAGTACTTC. Protein product: CASSADFYEQYF.

The rearrangement links TRBV11-2 to TRBJ1-4, with unresolved D. Germline-derived CDR1 and CDR2 are SGHAT and FQNNGV. The CDR3 is 16 residues long. V was clipped by 5 bases and J by 10 bases, with 23 bases between them. For the CDR3, the DNA is TGTGCCAGCAGCCAAAGCCTGGGCAGCGGGAGTGGAAAACTGTTTTTT. It specifies CASSQSLGSGSGKLFF.

This clone was seen more than once but under ten times. Other DNA sequences in the same sample also yield this CDR3. This chain connects TRBV6-5 to TRBJ1-5; no clear D gene. V lost 2 bases, J lost 4 bases, and 6 bases lay in between. The CDR3 contains 13 residues. Germline values: CDR1 MNHEY, CDR2 SVGAGI. CDR3 DNA: TGTGCCAGCAGTTACGGCGGAAATCAGCCCCAGCATTTT. It yields the protein CASSYGGNQPQHF.

The V and J genes are TRBV27 and TRBJ1-5, with 12 bases identical to TRBD1. Germline V gene lookup returns CDR1 MNHEY and CDR2 SMNVEV (reference sequence). The CDR3 has 15 amino acids. With 5 bases clipped from V and 8 bases from J, the junction kept 7 bases outside the gene matches. The CDR3 is CASSTGTGGAEPQHF. In DNA, the CDR3 is TGTGCCAGCAGTACCGGGACAGGGGGCGCAGAGCCCCAGCATTTT.

The V gene is TRBV5-1, the J gene TRBJ2-1; TRBD1 matches at 10 bases. The V gene end was trimmed by 0 bases and the J gene end by 7 bases; junction bases not matched to a gene: 7. The CDR3 extends over 16 amino acids. Germline loops: CDR1 SGHRS, CDR2 YFSETQ. The CDR3 reads CASSLETGGAFNEQFF. Here the CDR3 DNA reads TGCGCCAGCAGCTTGGAGACAGGGGGCGCATTTAATGAGCAGTTCTTC.

V usage is TRBV6-1 and J usage is TRBJ1-2; 8 bases are shared with TRBD1. CDR1 MNHNS and CDR2 SASEGT come from the germline V gene. Trimming cost V 5 bases and J 4 bases; bases outside gene matches: 6. This CDR3 is 14 amino acids long. CDR3 bases: TGTGCCAGCAGTTGGGGACAGGTTAGCTATGGCTACACCTTC. This encodes CASSWGQVSYGYTF.

This chain connects TRBV5-4 to TRBJ2-7; 9 bases align to TRBD2. With V trimmed by 1 base and J by 0 bases, 5 bases remained unmatched. Germline V lookup: CDR1 SGHNT, CDR2 YYREEE (reference sequence). The CDR3 sequence is 16 residues long. The CDR3 DNA sequence: TGTGCCAGCAGCTTGCGTAGCGGGGGCCCCTCCTACGAGCAGTACTTC. This encodes CASSLRSGGPSYEQYF.

The gene calls are TRBV5-4 and TRBJ2-5; D unclear. Germline CDR1 is SGHNT and CDR2 is YYREEE (reference sequence). V lost 0 bases, J lost 2 bases, and 11 bases lay in between. This CDR3 is built from 15 residues. This chain's CDR3 is CASSLGIALQETQYF. CDR3 coding DNA: TGTGCCAGCAGCTTGGGAATAGCCCTTCAAGAGACCCAGTACTTC.

This clone was detected once. The rearrangement uses TRBV19 and TRBJ1-3, with D tentatively TRBD1 (5 bases). The CDR3 extends over 13 amino acids. V was trimmed by 9 bases and J by 2 bases, leaving 11 bases between them. CDR1 and CDR2 (germline): LNHDA, SQIVND (reference sequence). The CDR3 bases are TGTGCCAGCTCGACAGTAACTGGAAACACCATATATTTT. Encoded protein: CASSTVTGNTIYF.

The chain joins TRBV2 to TRBJ1-2; D gene unclear. V was trimmed by 6 bases and J by 6 bases, leaving 11 bases between them. CDR3 size: 12 residues. Germline CDR1 is SNHLY and CDR2 is FYNNEI. The chain's CDR3 is CASRAVAHGYTF. The CDR3 DNA sequence: TGTGCCAGCAGGGCAGTGGCCCATGGCTACACCTTC.

The V and J genes are TRBV10-3 and TRBJ1-6, with D perhaps matching TRBD1 (5 bases). From germline, CDR1 is ENHRY and CDR2 SYGVKD. Trimming stripped 4 bases from V and 7 bases from J, with 20 bases between. The CDR3 is made up of 17 amino acids. The CDR3 coding sequence is TGTGCCATCAGTGTAGGGGTGCAGCCTTGGGGCAATTCACCCCTCCACTTT. Translating gives CAISVGVQPWGNSPLHF.

The V gene is TRBV15, the J gene TRBJ1-3; the D gene is possibly TRBD1 (6 bases). CDR1 LNHNV and CDR2 YYDKDF come from the germline V gene (reference sequence). This CDR3 region has 16 residues. V was trimmed by 1 base and J by 2 bases, leaving 12 bases between them. As DNA, the CDR3 is TGTGCCACCAGCAGAGGGGGGAGGGGGGCTGGAAACACCATATATTTT. As protein: CATSRGGRGAGNTIYF.

V gene TRBV18 combines with J gene TRBJ2-3; possibly TRBD2 for D (5 bases). The CDR3 is 15 residues long. V was cut by 3 bases and J by 0 bases, with 10 bases left in between. The germline gives CDR1 KGHSH, CDR2 LQKENI. The CDR3 DNA is TGTGCCAGCTCACCGGAGCGGCAAAGCACAGATACGCAGTATTTT. Its protein product is CASSPERQSTDTQYF. The full variable domain, in which reference TRBV18 and TRBJ2-3 provide the parts outside the CDR3, is NAGVMQNPRHLVRRRGQEARLRCSPMKGHSHVYWYRQLPEEGLKFMVYLQKENIIDESGMPKERFSAEFPKEGPSILRIQQVVRGDSAAYFCASSPERQSTDTQYFGPGTRLTVL.